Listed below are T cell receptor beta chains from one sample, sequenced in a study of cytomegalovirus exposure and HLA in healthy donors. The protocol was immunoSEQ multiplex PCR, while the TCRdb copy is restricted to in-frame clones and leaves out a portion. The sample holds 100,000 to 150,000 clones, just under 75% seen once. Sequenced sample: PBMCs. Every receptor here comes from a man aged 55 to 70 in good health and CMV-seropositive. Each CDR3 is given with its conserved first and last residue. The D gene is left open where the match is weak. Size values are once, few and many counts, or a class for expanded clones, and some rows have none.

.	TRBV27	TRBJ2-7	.	CASSEGTSSYEQYF	TGTGCCAGCAGTGAAGGGACATCAAGCTACGAGCAGTACTTC
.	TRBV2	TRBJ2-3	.	CASSLTWGGPADTQYF	TGTGCCAGCAGCCTTACATGGGGGGGGCCGGCAGATACGCAGTATTTT
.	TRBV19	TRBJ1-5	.	CASSITRVYSNQPQHF	TGTGCCAGTAGTATCACCCGAGTTTATAGCAATCAGCCCCAGCATTTT
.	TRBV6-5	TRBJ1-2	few	CASSYATGIYGYTF	TGTGCCAGCAGTTACGCAACAGGGATCTATGGCTACACCTTC
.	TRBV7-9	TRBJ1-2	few	CATSGGAVNYGYTF	TGTGCCACTTCGGGGGGGGCCGTGAACTATGGCTACACCTTC
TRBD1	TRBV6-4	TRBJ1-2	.	CASRRGQYYGYTF	TGTGCCAGCAGGAGGGGACAGTACTATGGCTACACCTTC
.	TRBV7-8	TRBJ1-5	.	CASSLDNTPQHF	TGTGCCAGCAGCTTAGACAATACGCCCCAGCATTTT
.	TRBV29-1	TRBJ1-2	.	CSVPHGGGYPF	TGCAGCGTTCCCCACGGAGGTGGCTACCCCTTC
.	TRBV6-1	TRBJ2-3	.	CASRDSPEEGRTQYF	TGTGCCAGCAGGGACAGCCCGGAAGAAGGGCGTACGCAGTATTTT
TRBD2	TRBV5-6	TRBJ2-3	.	CASSLETSGSDTQYF	TGTGCCAGCAGCTTGGAGACTAGCGGTTCAGATACGCAGTATTTT
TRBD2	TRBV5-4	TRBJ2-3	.	CASSPTRGGASTDTQYF	TGTGCCAGCAGCCCTACCCGCGGGGGAGCAAGCACAGATACGCAGTATTTT
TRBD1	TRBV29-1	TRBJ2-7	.	CSVVPGDRGGYEQYF	TGCAGCGTTGTACCCGGGGACAGGGGGGGCTACGAGCAGTACTTC
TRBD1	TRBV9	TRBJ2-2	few	CASSVGTGNTGELFF	TGTGCCAGCAGCGTAGGGACAGGGAACACCGGGGAGCTGTTTTTT
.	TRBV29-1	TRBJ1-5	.	CSVVEGPGDQPQHF	TGCAGCGTTGTGGAAGGGCCAGGGGACCAGCCCCAGCATTTT
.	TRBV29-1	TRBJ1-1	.	CSVTGISADTEAFF	TGCAGCGTTACAGGGATCTCCGCGGACACTGAAGCTTTCTTT
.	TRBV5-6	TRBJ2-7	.	CASSLILSASYEQYF	TGTGCCAGCAGCCTTATACTATCGGCTTCCTACGAGCAGTACTTC
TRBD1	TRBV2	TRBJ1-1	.	CASSARTGMNTEAFF	TGTGCCAGCAGCGCCCGGACAGGGATGAACACTGAAGCTTTCTTT
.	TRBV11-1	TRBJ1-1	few	CASSLVANTEAFF	TGTGCCAGCAGCTTAGTGGCGAACACTGAAGCTTTCTTT
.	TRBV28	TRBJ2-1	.	CASSPTTSMQFF	TGTGCCAGCAGTCCAACCACCTCTATGCAGTTCTTC
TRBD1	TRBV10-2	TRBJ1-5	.	CASRTGLNQPQHF	TGCGCCAGCAGGACAGGGCTCAATCAGCCCCAGCATTTT
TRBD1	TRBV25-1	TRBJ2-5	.	CASMGQKETQYF	TGTGCCAGCATGGGACAGAAAGAGACCCAGTACTTC
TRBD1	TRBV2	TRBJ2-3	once	CASRQGSTDTQYF	TGTGCCAGCCGACAGGGGTCTACAGATACGCAGTATTTT
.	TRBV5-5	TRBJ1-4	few	CASSSGVNEKLFF	TGTGCCAGCAGTTCGGGGGTTAATGAAAAACTGTTTTTT
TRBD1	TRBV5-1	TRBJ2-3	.	CASSLGTGGKDTQYF	TGCGCCAGCAGCTTGGGGACAGGGGGCAAAGATACGCAGTATTTT
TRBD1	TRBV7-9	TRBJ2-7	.	CASSRVTGELRYEQYF	TGTGCCAGCAGCCGCGTAACAGGGGAACTCCGGTACGAGCAGTACTTC
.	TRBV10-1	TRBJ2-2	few	CASSTGSNTGELFF	TGCGCCTCCTCGACAGGATCCAACACCGGGGAGCTGTTTTTT
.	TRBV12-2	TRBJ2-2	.	CASRMGQALGELFF	TGTGCAAGTCGCATGGGACAGGCTCTCGGGGAGCTGTTTTTT
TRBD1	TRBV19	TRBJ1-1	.	CASSSAQGANTEAFF	TGTGCCAGTAGTAGCGCCCAGGGGGCGAACACTGAAGCTTTCTTT
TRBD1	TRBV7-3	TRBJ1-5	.	CASCTGGGNQPQHF	TGTGCCAGCTGCACAGGGGGCGGGAATCAGCCCCAGCATTTT
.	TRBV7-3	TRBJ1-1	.	CASSPSGANTEAFF	TGTGCCAGCAGCCCATCAGGGGCGAACACTGAAGCTTTCTTT
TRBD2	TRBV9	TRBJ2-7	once	CASSSAGGSYEQYF	TGTGCCAGCAGCTCAGCGGGGGGTTCCTACGAGCAGTACTTC
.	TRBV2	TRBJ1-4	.	CASSAVGDEKLFF	TGTGCCAGCAGTGCGGTAGGAGATGAAAAACTGTTTTTT
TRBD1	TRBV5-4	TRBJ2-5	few	CASSPTGVEETQYF	TGTGCCAGCAGCCCGACAGGGGTAGAAGAGACCCAGTACTTC
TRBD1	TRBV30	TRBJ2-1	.	CASTGHVEQFF	TGTGCCTCGACAGGGCATGTTGAGCAGTTCTTC
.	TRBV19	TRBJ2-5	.	CASNPSGGVSQETQYF	TGTGCCAGTAACCCCAGCGGTGGGGTGTCCCAAGAGACCCAGTACTTC
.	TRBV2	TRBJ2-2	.	CASRDDSFGGELFF	TGTGCCAGTAGAGATGACAGTTTCGGAGGGGAGCTGTTTTTT
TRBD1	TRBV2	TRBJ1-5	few	CASTGFRTGNQPQHF	TGTGCCAGCACGGGGTTCCGGACAGGTAATCAGCCCCAGCATTTT